This T cell receptor (beta chain) emerged from a study of T cell responses to AZD1222 COVID-19 vaccine. It was second doses at about 4 or about 12 weeks that were pooled. Sequenced by immunoSEQ multiplex PCR; TCRdb stores in-frame clones only, minus some. The sample lists 130,000 to 150,000 clones; 89% were seen once. Remarks on this clone: The target antigen is unknown.

The CDR3 totals 16 residues. Trimming removed 7 bases from V and 3 bases from J, with 25 bases in between. The germline CDR1 and CDR2 sequences are SQVTM and ANQGSEA. Regarding the study as a whole: All repertoire sampling was performed exclusively after the peak T cell response. Most donors were white British, females outnumbered males, and clonal diversity was possibly underestimated.

The V call is TRBV29-1, the J call TRBJ2-7; D possibly corresponds to TRBD2 (6 bases). Sequenced material: peripheral blood, taken 28 days after the second AZD1222 dose. The TCR sequence derives from an adult who received the AZD1222 COVID-19 vaccine. DNA of the CDR3: TGCAGCGCACTTATGAGCGGCGGGGAGGACTTCTACGAGCAGTACTTC. Translating it yields CSALMSGGEDFYEQYF.